This TCR beta chain was recorded in a study of cytomegalovirus exposure and HLA in healthy donors. Study-level points and caveats: Several of the most significant clusters appeared linked to common viral pathogens, based on a later analysis. Later analysis indicated greater clonal expansion among HLA-associated TCR beta chains than among equally common other chains. In a later analysis, donors in an Asian-associated ancestry cluster reportedly had fewer N-insertions in productive TCRs than the cohort mean.

V gave up 2 bases and J gave up 2 bases; unmatched junction bases: 2. The CDR3 covers 16 residues. Germline V gene data show CDR1 as LNHDA and CDR2 as SQIVND (reference sequence). The PCR made use of 60 Vbeta and 13 Jbeta primers. Sequenced by immunoSEQ multiplex PCR; TCRdb stores in-frame clones only, minus some. Among just over 150,000 clones listed, under 80% were seen once. This clone was detected only a few times. Its target is unknown. Sequences were obtained from PBMCs. The clonotype was recovered from a woman aged 30 to 39 in good health and CMV-seronegative. The chain recombines TRBV19 with TRBJ2-6; TRBD2 agrees at 8 bases. The CDR3 sequence: CASSIWRGAGANVLTF. The CDR3 bases are TGTGCCAGTAGTATATGGCGGGGGGCTGGGGCCAACGTCCTGACTTTC.